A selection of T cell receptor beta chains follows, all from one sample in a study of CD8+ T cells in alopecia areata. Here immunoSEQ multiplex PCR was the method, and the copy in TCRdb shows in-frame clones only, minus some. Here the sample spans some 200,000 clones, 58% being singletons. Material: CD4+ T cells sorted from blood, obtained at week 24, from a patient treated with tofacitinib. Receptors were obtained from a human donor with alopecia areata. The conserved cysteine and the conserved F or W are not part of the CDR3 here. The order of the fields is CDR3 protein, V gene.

ASSRSSYNEQF TRBV7-2
ASSDRDRTYEQY TRBV5-1
ASSSSGGANEDTQY TRBV5-1
ASSLRTGGGETQY TRBV28
ASSPPGMGNQPQH TRBV6-6
ASSVVSHGYT TRBV9
ASRTRNEQF TRBV6-5
ASSQNEKLF TRBV16
AWKLTRNTEAF TRBV30
ASSVGGAKEETQY TRBV9
ASSLPVRADTQY TRBV5-6
ASSHVTGPGNTIY TRBV5-6
ASSEGTAYEQY TRBV7-2
ASSLPAPDYGYT TRBV7-2
AWSARGADGELF TRBV30
ASSLTGRGYDQPQH TRBV7-8
ASSFQVHEKLF TRBV27
ASRSGAPNSPLH TRBV2
AISNRDDTEAF TRBV6-5
ASGGRAEETQY TRBV19
ASSLEGGETQY TRBV5-1
ASSADRGDYGYT TRBV11-2
ASSVAGGNEQF TRBV9
ASSLANHGRVANIQY TRBV5-6
ASNSVLKNIQY TRBV2
SVARPQGYGYT TRBV29-1
ASRPMMNTEAF TRBV27
ASSLGGKFQNTEAF TRBV7-3
ASSAVGTSPYEQY TRBV9
SVYAGNSYEQY TRBV29-1
SVELPTNYEQY TRBV29-1
ASRSGTGTGANVLT TRBV7-2
ASSLSNWNTEAF TRBV5-4
ASRLRTGYPGELF TRBV7-2
ASSYRQGSEQF TRBV7-3
ASMTGGWGTDTQY TRBV7-8
ASSSAGRTRGTGELF TRBV7-3
ASSPGARVGANVLT TRBV7-3
ASSSTGAPFIQY TRBV4-3
ASSPDRGNTEAF TRBV7-3
AWSAGLAGETQY TRBV30
ASSPSGGAMRVNIQY TRBV7-2
ASSLGDRYQPQH TRBV7-2
ASSQVGGAGQKLF TRBV4-3
ASRDNRGQETQY TRBV23-1
ASSRDRGYGYT TRBV7-3
ASTPRGLKAYEQY TRBV5-6
ASSVGSSIGEKLF TRBV9
ASSEDRTGGADTQY TRBV25-1
ASSLQALYGEQY TRBV28
SVLIPGQGDDSNQPQH TRBV29-1
ASSYTAGIQPQH TRBV6-5
ASSLDYTAKNIQY TRBV28
ASRNRRSPGEQY TRBV6-5
ASSYRGMNTEAF TRBV6-5
ASSQETQY TRBV7-9
ASSLGQGAIYEQF TRBV11-1
ASSQGLREVYEQY TRBV4-1
ASSPTTEGNIQY TRBV7-2
AWSVEDSQPQH TRBV30